This T cell receptor (beta chain) was sequenced for a study of OX40 agonist ivuxolimab in advanced cancers. Overall study context: Prior checkpoint blockade (anti-PD-1, anti-PD-L1 or anti-CTLA-4) was permitted; around 40% had it.

Peripheral blood came from all dose cohorts at three timepoints. Of note for this clone: What it recognizes is unknown.

CDR1 is SGDLS and CDR2 is YYNGEE in the germline V gene. V was shortened by 0 bases and J by 4 bases, with 10 bases between the two germline ends. CDR3 length equals 15 residues. Notes on the study in general: CD4+ and CD8+ blood T cells expanded clonally by week 6 at 0.1 to 3.0 mg/kg. Among patients with partial responses at 0.1-3.0 mg/kg, clonal expansion was among the lowest.

Here immunoSEQ multiplex PCR was the method, and the copy in TCRdb shows in-frame clones only, minus some. The sample lists roughly 86,000 clones, roughly 85% occurring once. The starting material was CD4+ or CD8+ T cells sorted from blood, obtained in a trial of the OX40 agonist ivuxolimab. This TCR derives from an adult with an advanced solid tumor such as melanoma, head and neck, liver or kidney cancer. V is TRBV9 and J is TRBJ1-4, with D possibly TRBD1 on 5 matching bases. Here the CDR3 DNA reads TGTGCCAGCAGCGTAGATGGCAGGGATAATGAAAAACTGTTTTTT. Its translation is CASSVDGRDNEKLFF.